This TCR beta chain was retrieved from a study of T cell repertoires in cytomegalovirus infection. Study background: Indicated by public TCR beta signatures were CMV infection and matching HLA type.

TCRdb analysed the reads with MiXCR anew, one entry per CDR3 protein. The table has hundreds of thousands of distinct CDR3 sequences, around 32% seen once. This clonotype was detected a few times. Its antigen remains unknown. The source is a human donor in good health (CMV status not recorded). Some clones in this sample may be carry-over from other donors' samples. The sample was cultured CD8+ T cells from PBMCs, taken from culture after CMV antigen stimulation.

DNA of the CDR3: TGTGCCATCGGGGGACAGTCCAGGCATCCGCCCTATGGCTACACCTTC. Translation: CAIGGQSRHPPYGYTF. J is TRBJ1-2 and V is TRBV10-3; 7 bases are shared with TRBD1. Looked up from germline, CDR1 is ENHRY and CDR2 is SYGVKD. V was pared by 8 bases and J by 4 bases, with 16 bases of the junction left unmatched. CDR3 length equals 16 residues.